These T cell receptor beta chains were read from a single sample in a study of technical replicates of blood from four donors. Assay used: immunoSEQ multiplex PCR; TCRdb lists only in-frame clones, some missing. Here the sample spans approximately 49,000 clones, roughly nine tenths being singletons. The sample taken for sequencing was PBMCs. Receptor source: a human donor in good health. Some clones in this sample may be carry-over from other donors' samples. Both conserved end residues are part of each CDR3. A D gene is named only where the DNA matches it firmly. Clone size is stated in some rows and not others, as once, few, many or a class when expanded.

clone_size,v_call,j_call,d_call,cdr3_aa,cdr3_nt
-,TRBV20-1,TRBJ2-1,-,CSTTWRSEQFF,TGCAGTACTACCTGGAGGAGTGAGCAGTTCTTC
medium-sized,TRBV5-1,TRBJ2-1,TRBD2,CASSSSGGYNEQFF,TGCGCCAGCAGCTCTAGCGGGGGCTACAATGAGCAGTTCTTC
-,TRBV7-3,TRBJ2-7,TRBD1,CASSLDRAHEQYF,TGTGCCAGCAGCCTAGACAGGGCCCACGAGCAGTACTTC
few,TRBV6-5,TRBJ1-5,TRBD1,CASSLTGGGQPQHF,TGTGCCAGCAGCCTTACAGGGGGCGGGCAGCCCCAGCATTTT
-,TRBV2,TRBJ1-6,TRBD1,CASSEEGAQRSSPLHF,TGTGCCAGCAGTGAAGAGGGGGCGCAAAGAAGCTCACCCCTCCACTTT
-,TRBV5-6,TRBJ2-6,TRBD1,CASNLGTGDFYGANVLTF,TGTGCCAGCAACCTCGGGACAGGGGATTTCTATGGGGCCAACGTCCTGACTTTC
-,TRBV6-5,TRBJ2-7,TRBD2,CASSRTLAGVGEQYF,TGTGCCAGCAGCCGAACACTAGCGGGAGTCGGCGAGCAGTACTTC
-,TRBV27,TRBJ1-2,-,CASSRSGPDSLGSGGYTF,TGTGCCAGCAGTCGATCTGGACCAGACAGTTTGGGCTCTGGTGGCTACACCTTC
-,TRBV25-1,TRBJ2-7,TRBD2,CASTLAGVREQYF,TGTGCCAGCACCTTAGCGGGAGTCCGCGAGCAGTACTTC
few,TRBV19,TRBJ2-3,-,CASSMSTPSPGFTDTQYF,TGTGCCAGTAGTATGAGTACCCCCTCACCAGGATTCACAGATACGCAGTATTTT
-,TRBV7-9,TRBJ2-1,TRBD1,CASSPSTGFSYNEQFF,TGTGCCAGCAGCCCATCGACAGGGTTCAGCTACAATGAGCAGTTCTTC
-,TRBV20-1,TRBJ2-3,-,CSASETDTQYF,TGCAGTGCCAGCGAAACAGATACGCAGTATTTT
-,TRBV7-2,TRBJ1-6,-,CASSSGGTGTSPLHF,TGTGCCAGCAGCTCAGGCGGGACGGGGACGTCACCCCTCCACTTT
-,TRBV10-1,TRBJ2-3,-,CASTRTASTDTQYF,TGCGCCAGCACCAGGACAGCTAGCACAGATACGCAGTATTTT
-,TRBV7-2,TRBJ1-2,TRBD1,CASSLSRTGLNYGYTF,TGTGCCAGCAGTCTCAGTCGGACAGGGCTAAACTATGGCTACACCTTC
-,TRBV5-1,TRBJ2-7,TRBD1,CASSFTGTGNYEQYF,TGCGCCAGCAGCTTCACCGGGACAGGGAACTACGAGCAGTACTTC
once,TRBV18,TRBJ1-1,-,CASQIRQLMNTEAFF,TGTGCCAGCCAGATACGACAGCTCATGAACACTGAAGCTTTCTTT
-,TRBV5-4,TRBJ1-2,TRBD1,CASSAGTGVRYGYTF,TGTGCCAGCAGCGCCGGGACAGGGGTGCGGTATGGCTACACCTTC
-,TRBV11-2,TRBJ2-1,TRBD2,CASSPLAVGSGEQFF,TGTGCCAGCAGCCCACTAGCGGTTGGGAGCGGTGAGCAGTTCTTC
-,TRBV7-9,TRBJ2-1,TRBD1,CASSLGRGLNEQFF,TGTGCCAGCAGCTTAGGAAGGGGGCTGAATGAGCAGTTCTTC
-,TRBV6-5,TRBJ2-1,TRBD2,CASSSPAGGNNEQFF,TGTGCCAGCAGCTCCCCAGCGGGAGGGAACAATGAGCAGTTCTTC
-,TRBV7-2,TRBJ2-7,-,CASSLIQGEEQYF,TGTGCCAGCAGCTTAATACAGGGAGAAGAGCAGTACTTC
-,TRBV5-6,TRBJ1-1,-,CASSPLQGYTEAFF,TGTGCCAGCAGCCCTTTACAGGGATACACTGAAGCTTTCTTT
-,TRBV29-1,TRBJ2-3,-,CSVEGQGTDTQYF,TGCAGCGTTGAGGGGCAGGGAACAGATACGCAGTATTTT
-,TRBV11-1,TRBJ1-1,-,CASSWHQALAEAFF,TGTGCCAGCAGCTGGCACCAGGCTCTGGCTGAAGCTTTCTTT
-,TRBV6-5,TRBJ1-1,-,CASSYSTGGYEAFF,TGTGCCAGCAGTTACTCGACGGGGGGATATGAAGCTTTCTTT
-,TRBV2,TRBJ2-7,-,CASSAGRGLINEQYF,TGTGCCAGCAGTGCAGGCAGGGGTCTTATCAACGAGCAGTACTTC
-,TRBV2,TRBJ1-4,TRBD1,CASNQQGAVGEKLFF,TGTGCCAGCAATCAACAGGGGGCTGTTGGGGAAAAACTGTTTTTT
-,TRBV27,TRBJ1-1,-,CASRGDKTGNTEAFF,TGTGCCAGCAGAGGGGATAAAACAGGGAACACTGAAGCTTTCTTT
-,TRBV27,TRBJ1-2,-,CASSLADRVEPNYGYTF,TGTGCCAGCAGTCTGGCGGACAGAGTTGAGCCTAACTATGGCTACACCTTC
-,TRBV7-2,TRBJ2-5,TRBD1,CASNPGQGLTQYF,TGTGCCAGCAACCCGGGACAGGGACTGACCCAGTACTTC
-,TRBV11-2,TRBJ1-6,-,CASSLTSPPGHRALLHF,TGTGCCAGCAGCTTAACCTCACCGCCGGGACACCGAGCGCTCCTCCACTTT
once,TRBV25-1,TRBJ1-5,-,CASSVGGSNQPQHF,TGTGCCAGCAGTGTCGGAGGTAGCAATCAGCCCCAGCATTTT
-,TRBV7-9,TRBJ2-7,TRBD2,CASSRDLAGQYEQYF,TGTGCCAGCAGCCGGGACCTAGCGGGGCAGTACGAGCAGTACTTC
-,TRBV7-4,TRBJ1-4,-,CASSSKLLAPNEKLFF,TGTGCCAGCAGCTCCAAATTACTTGCTCCTAATGAAAAACTGTTTTTT
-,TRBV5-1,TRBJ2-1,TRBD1,CASSLGGTGAFGEQFF,TGCGCCAGCAGCTTGGGGGGGACAGGGGCATTTGGTGAGCAGTTCTTC
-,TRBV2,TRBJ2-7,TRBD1,CASSEPLVGQGEQYF,TGTGCCAGCAGTGAGCCCCTGGTAGGACAGGGCGAGCAGTACTTC
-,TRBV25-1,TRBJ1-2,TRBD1,CASSEYMGQGENYGYTF,TGTGCCAGCAGTGAATACATGGGACAGGGGGAAAACTATGGCTACACCTTC
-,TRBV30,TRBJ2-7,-,CAWSPRVEQYF,TGTGCCTGGAGTCCCAGGGTTGAGCAGTACTTC
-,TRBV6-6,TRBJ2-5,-,CASSTHVETQYF,TGTGCCAGCAGCACACACGTGGAGACCCAGTACTTC
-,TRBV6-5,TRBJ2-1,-,CASRMTSASYNEQFF,TGTGCCAGCAGGATGACTAGTGCCTCCTACAATGAGCAGTTCTTC
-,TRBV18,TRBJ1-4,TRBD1,CASWTGGITNEKLFF,TGTGCCAGCTGGACAGGGGGCATAACTAATGAAAAACTGTTTTTT
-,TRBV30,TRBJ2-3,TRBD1,CAWNPTGGADTQYF,TGTGCCTGGAATCCGACAGGGGGAGCAGATACGCAGTATTTT
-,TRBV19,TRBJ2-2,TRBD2,CASSIDSGRARTGELFF,TGTGCCAGTAGTATAGATAGCGGGAGGGCCCGCACCGGGGAGCTGTTTTTT
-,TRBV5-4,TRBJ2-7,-,CASSFRSGYEQYF,TGTGCCAGCAGCTTTCGGTCGGGCTACGAGCAGTACTTC
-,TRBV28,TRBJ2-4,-,CASSSPSPGDKNIQYF,TGTGCCAGCAGTTCCCCATCCCCCGGGGACAAAAACATTCAGTACTTC
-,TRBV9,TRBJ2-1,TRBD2,CASSAGTSGSSYNEQFF,TGTGCCAGCAGCGCCGGGACTAGCGGGAGCTCCTACAATGAGCAGTTCTTC
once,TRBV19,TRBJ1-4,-,CASSGQSEKLFF,TGTGCCAGTAGCGGACAGAGTGAAAAACTGTTTTTT
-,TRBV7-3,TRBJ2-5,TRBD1,CASSFTGEETQYF,TGTGCCAGCAGCTTCACAGGGGAAGAGACCCAGTACTTC
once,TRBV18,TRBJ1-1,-,CASSPIRDTEAFF,TGTGCCAGCTCACCAATCAGGGATACTGAAGCTTTCTTT
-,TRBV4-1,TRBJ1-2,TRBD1,CASSQESTGAYGYTF,TGCGCCAGCAGCCAAGAAAGCACAGGGGCCTATGGCTACACCTTC
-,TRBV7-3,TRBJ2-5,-,CASSRGGGSRETQYF,TGTGCCAGCAGCCGGGGCGGGGGCTCTAGGGAGACCCAGTACTTC
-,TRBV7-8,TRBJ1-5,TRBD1,CASSGGGQNSNQPQHF,TGTGCCAGCAGCGGTGGGGGACAGAATAGCAATCAGCCCCAGCATTTT